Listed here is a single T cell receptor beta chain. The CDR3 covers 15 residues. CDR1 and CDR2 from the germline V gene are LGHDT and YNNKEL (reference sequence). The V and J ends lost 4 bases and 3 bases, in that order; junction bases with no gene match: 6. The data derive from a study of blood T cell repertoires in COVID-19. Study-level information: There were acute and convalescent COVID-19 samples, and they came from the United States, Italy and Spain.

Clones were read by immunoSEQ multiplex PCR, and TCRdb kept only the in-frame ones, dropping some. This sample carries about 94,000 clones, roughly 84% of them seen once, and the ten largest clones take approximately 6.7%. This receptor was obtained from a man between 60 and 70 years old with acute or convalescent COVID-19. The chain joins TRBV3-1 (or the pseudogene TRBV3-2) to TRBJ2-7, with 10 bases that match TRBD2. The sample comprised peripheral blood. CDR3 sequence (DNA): TGTGCCAGCAGCCTCAATAGCGGGGGGAACTACGAGCAGTACTTC. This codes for CASSLNSGGNYEQYF.